Below, 29 T cell receptor beta chains from the same sample are listed, as sequenced in a study of blood T cells in healthy people across ages. PCR was performed a second time for about 7 to 11 cycles using a sample-barcoded 5' primer and a J-beta primer mix. TCRdb reprocessed the 5' RACE reads with MiXCR, giving one entry per CDR3 protein. The sample contains roughly 1 million distinct CDR3 sequences, roughly a quarter of which appear only once. The same data also contributed to another study, on T cells of mothers and their children.

The sample consisted of blood. These TCRs come from a girl aged 2-10 years in good health.

This clonotype was recorded a few times. This rearrangement joins TRBV5-1 to TRBJ1-5, with 8 bases aligning to TRBD1. J was trimmed by 5 bases and V by 4 bases; bases with no gene match: 2. Germline loops: CDR1 SGHRS, CDR2 YFSETQ. The CDR3 is 13 residues long. The DNA for the CDR3 is TGCGCCAGCAGCATGACAGGGGATCAGCCCCAGCATTTT. This codes for CASSMTGDQPQHF.

This clonotype has only a few counts. The chain links TRBV29-1 to TRBJ2-5; the D is unclear. Germline V CDR1 and CDR2: SQVTM, ANQGSEA. V lost 8 bases and J 4 bases, leaving 20 bases between the germline ends. This CDR3 contains 14 residues. CDR3 bases: TGCAGCCCCTACAGCTCGGTCCCAGGAGAGACCCAGTACTTC. Its translation is CSPYSSVPGETQYF. The full variable domain, completed using reference TRBV29-1 and TRBJ2-5, is SAVISQKPSRDICQRGTSLTIQCQVDSQVTMMFWYRQQPGQSLTLIATANQGSEATYESGFVIDKFPISRPNLTFSTLTVSNMSPEDSSIYLCSPYSSVPGETQYFGPGTRLLVL.

There are a few counts of this clonotype. This chain links TRBV12-3 or TRBV12-4 with TRBJ1-1; D possibly corresponds to TRBD1 (5 bases). The CDR3 extends over 15 amino acids. The V gene lost 1 base and the J gene lost 6 bases, with 15 bases spanning the gap. CDR3 sequence (DNA): TGTGCCAGCAGTTTAGGGGTCGTGTGGGGCCCTGAAGCTTTCTTT. Protein: CASSLGVVWGPEAFF.

The chain recombines TRBV11-2 with TRBJ1-2, with D possibly matching TRBD1 (6 bases). Per the germline V gene, CDR1 is SGHAT and CDR2 is FQNNGV. CDR3 length equals 14 residues. V was clipped by 2 bases and J by 5 bases, with 12 bases between them. CDR3 amino acids: CASSLTGAWYGYTF. The CDR3 nucleotides are TGTGCCAGCAGCTTAACGGGGGCATGGTATGGCTACACCTTC.

This clonotype was counted between two and nine times. The chain combines TRBV28 with TRBJ1-2, with a weak D call TRBD1 (6 bases). CDR1 and CDR2 from the germline V gene are MDHEN and SYDVKM. The V and J ends lost 8 bases and 5 bases respectively, with 21 bases between them. The CDR3 has 15 residues. The CDR3 region is CASYRRGGGSYGYTF. Written as DNA, the CDR3 is TGTGCCAGCTATAGGCGCGGGGGCGGAAGTTATGGCTACACCTTC.

This clonotype has a handful of counts. The chain joins TRBV29-1 to TRBJ2-5, with 8 bases fitting TRBD1. V gave up 7 bases and J gave up 8 bases; unmatched junction bases: 6. The CDR3 is made up of 11 amino acids. CDR1 and CDR2 from the germline V gene are SQVTM and ANQGSEA. The CDR3 DNA is TGCAGCGGCATACAGGGGGAAACCCAGTACTTC. It translates to CSGIQGETQYF.

For this clonotype: Germline and junction disagree at one end, which may indicate a read error. V gene TRBV24-1 combines with J gene TRBJ2-5; 9 bases align to TRBD1. Germline assignment: CDR1 KGHDR and CDR2 SFDVKD. This CDR3 spans 15 amino acids. Here the CDR3 reads CATSDRDRDRETQYF. CDR3 nucleotide sequence: TGCGCCACCAGTGATAGGGACAGGGATAGAGAGACCCAGTACTTC.

As DNA, the CDR3 is TGCGCCAGCAGCCAAGAGGCTAGCGGGGGAGGAGACCAGCAGTACTTC. As protein: CASSQEASGGGDQQYF. The chain is built from TRBV4-3 and TRBJ2-7, with 10 bases identical to TRBD2. Trimming took 0 bases from V and 8 from J; bases not matched to a gene: 10. The CDR3 is 16 amino acids. Per the germline V gene, CDR1 is LGHNA and CDR2 is YSLEER.

This CDR3 is CASSRAPLAGAHNEQFF. For the CDR3, the DNA is TGTGCCAGCAGCCGGGCCCCCTTAGCGGGAGCACACAATGAGCAGTTCTTC. The V gene is TRBV7-2, the J gene TRBJ2-1; the match to TRBD2 covers 9 bases. The CDR3 covers 17 residues. Unmatched junction bases numbered 13, after V lost 5 bases and J lost 5 bases. Germline V gives CDR1 SGHTA, CDR2 FQGNSA.

This clonotype appeared a few times. The chain has TRBV20-1 and TRBJ2-1, with 8 bases identical to TRBD2. The J call may be wrong; the DNA end is better matched by TRBJ2-7. Germline loops: CDR1 DFQATT, CDR2 SNEGSKA (reference sequence). The CDR3 covers 15 residues. CDR3 in DNA: TGCAGTGCAACCCCCGGGGTAGCGGGGACCTACGAGCAGTACTTC. Translated, it gives CSATPGVAGTYEQYF.

This clonotype was counted a few times. Here the CDR3 reads CSVESGFGDTQYF. CDR3 nucleotides: TGCAGCGTTGAATCGGGTTTCGGGGATACGCAGTATTTT. The V and J genes are TRBV29-1 and TRBJ2-3; D gene uncertain. This CDR3 comprises 13 residues. Germline V gives CDR1 SQVTM, CDR2 ANQGSEA. V was shortened by 2 bases and J by 6 bases, with 12 bases between the two germline ends.

CDR3 residues: CASSAGAFYGYTF. CDR3 DNA sequence: TGTGCCAGCAGCGCCGGGGCCTTCTATGGCTACACCTTC. The rearrangement links TRBV7-3 to TRBJ1-2; possibly TRBD1 for D (5 bases). This CDR3 comprises 13 residues. Germline values: CDR1 SGHTA, CDR2 FQGTGA. Trimming pared 5 bases from V and 4 bases from J, leaving 11 bases between.

The chain carries TRBV6-2 or TRBV6-3 and TRBJ2-5; 7 bases map to TRBD2. V dropped 6 bases and J dropped 3; count of bases not matched to a gene: 7. CDR3 size: 14 residues. Germline V gives CDR1 MNHEY, CDR2 SVGEGT. CDR3 sequence reads: CASSSAGTKETQYF. In DNA, the CDR3 is TGTGCCAGCAGCTCAGCGGGGACGAAAGAGACCCAGTACTTC.

This chain links TRBV11-2 with TRBJ1-4; D unresolved. Trimming cost V 6 bases and J 10 bases, with 12 bases left between them. The CDR3 sequence is 12 residues long. The germline gives CDR1 SGHAT, CDR2 FQNNGV. The CDR3 DNA is TGTGCCAGCAGTTCTGAATTGAGAAAACTGTTTTTT. It codes for CASSSELRKLFF.

In its sample, this clonotype was seen a few times. The chain uses TRBV29-1 and TRBJ2-3; 7 positions match TRBD1. Germline V gene lookup returns CDR1 SQVTM and CDR2 ANQGSEA. This CDR3 is 12 amino acids long. V trimming: 8 bases; J trimming: 4 bases; junction bases outside the gene matches: 6. The DNA for the CDR3 is TGCAGCTCAACAACAGGGGCAGATACGCAGTATTTT. Protein product: CSSTTGADTQYF.

This clonotype was recorded a few times. The V call is TRBV5-5, the J call TRBJ2-5; 8 bases line up with TRBD1. The end of the DNA aligns better with TRBJ2-7, so the J call may be wrong. In germline, CDR1 is SGHKS, CDR2 YYEKEE (reference sequence). The CDR3 totals 15 residues. The CDR3 coding sequence is TGTGCCAGCAGCAAGGACAGGGCTTTCTCCTACGAGCAGTACTTC. Amino acids: CASSKDRAFSYEQYF.

This clonotype was seen a handful of times. The rearrangement uses TRBV7-9 and TRBJ2-5; D is ambiguous. Germline CDR1 reads SEHNR; CDR2 reads FQNEAQ (reference sequence). The CDR3 spans 12 residues. Trimming cost V 4 bases and J 5 bases, with 8 bases left between them. As DNA, the CDR3 is TGTGCCAGCAGCTCGACGAGCGAGACCCAGTACTTC. It codes for CASSSTSETQYF.

This clonotype was observed many times. The V and J genes are TRBV4-3 and TRBJ2-5; 10 bases agree with TRBD2. Matching the DNA end better, TRBJ2-7 makes the J call doubtful. Germline V gene sequence: CDR1 LGHNA, CDR2 YSLEER. The CDR3 has 15 amino acids. The CDR3 coding sequence is TGCGCCAGCAGCCCTGACCCTAGCGGGGGCTACGAGCAGTACTTC. The encoded protein is CASSPDPSGGYEQYF.

V and J are TRBV27 and TRBJ2-7; D unresolved. The ends were cut back, 6 bases at V and 1 base at J, with 31 bases in the middle. This CDR3 is built from 20 residues. Germline CDR1 MNHEY, CDR2 SMNVEV (reference sequence). CDR3 protein: CASSHPTVIRKFKYSYEQYF. The CDR3 region has the DNA TGTGCCAGCAGCCACCCTACCGTTATACGGAAATTCAAATATTCCTACGAGCAGTACTTC.

The chain carries TRBV20-1 and TRBJ2-7; 7 nucleotides match TRBD2. Germline-derived CDR1 and CDR2 are DFQATT and SNEGSKA (reference sequence). Trimming at V came to 5 bases and at J to 3 bases, leaving 7 bases not matched to a gene. This CDR3 region has 13 residues. DNA for the CDR3: TGCAGTGCTCGTACCGGGAGGAACTACGAGCAGTACTTC. It yields the protein CSARTGRNYEQYF.

V and J are TRBV6-1 and TRBJ2-5; TRBD1 aligns across 7 bases. The CDR3 has 13 amino acids. Germline loops: CDR1 MNHNS, CDR2 SASEGT. The V segment lost 9 bases and the J segment 4 bases; nucleotides outside the gene matches: 8. CDR3 in amino acids: CASRLQGPETQYF. The CDR3 DNA is TGTGCCAGTAGATTACAGGGGCCAGAGACCCAGTACTTC.

The CDR3 coding sequence is TGCAGTGCCTCCCCGAGAACAGTCTACAATGAGCAGTTCTTC. Encoded protein: CSASPRTVYNEQFF. The genes are TRBV20-1 and TRBJ2-1; D gene ambiguous. Germline V CDR1 and CDR2: DFQATT, SNEGSKA (reference sequence). Deletions cut 6 bases from V and 3 bases from J, with 15 bases between. The CDR3 is 14 amino acids.

This clonotype was seen many times. The rearrangement joins TRBV27 to TRBJ2-6; perhaps D is TRBD1 or TRBD2 (5 bases each). The CDR3 length is 15 residues. V lost 2 bases and J lost 2, with 7 bases in between. Germline V gives CDR1 MNHEY, CDR2 SMNVEV (reference sequence). The CDR3 region is CASSLGGPGANVLTF. DNA for the CDR3: TGTGCCAGCAGTTTAGGGGGACCTGGGGCCAACGTCCTGACTTTC.

The V call is TRBV12-3 or TRBV12-4, the J call TRBJ2-7, with D possibly being TRBD1 or TRBD2 (5 bases each). V lost 5 bases to trimming and J lost 5 bases, with 22 bases between them. This CDR3 is 16 amino acids long. The CDR3 bases are TGTGCCAGCAGTGATCTTGGGGGAGAAGGTATGAACGAGCAGTACTTC. It yields the protein CASSDLGGEGMNEQYF.

The chain uses TRBV5-1 and TRBJ2-5, with TRBD1 identical over 7 bases. The germline V gene has CDR1 SGHRS and CDR2 YFSETQ. The length of the CDR3 is 14 residues. After removal of 1 base from V and 6 bases from J, the junction contained 6 bases not matched to a gene. The CDR3 bases are TGCGCCAGCAGCTTGTTACAGGGGATGAAGACCCAGTACTTC. It encodes CASSLLQGMKTQYF.

This chain uses TRBV20-1 with TRBJ1-4; D gene ambiguous. Trimming pared 3 bases from V and 10 bases from J, leaving 12 bases between. Germline loops: CDR1 DFQATT, CDR2 SNEGSKA (reference sequence). The CDR3 consists of 12 residues. The CDR3, as DNA: TGCAGTGCTAGTGTTGGGGAGGGAAAACTGTTTTTT. This translates into CSASVGEGKLFF.

J is TRBJ2-7 and V is TRBV10-3; weak D call: TRBD2 (6 bases). Trimming removed 4 bases from V and 2 bases from J, with 15 bases in between. The CDR3 length is 15 residues. Germline lookup yields CDR1 ENHRY and CDR2 SYGVKD. DNA of the CDR3: TGTGCCATCAGTGGTAGCGCGGGGACGGCCTACGAGCAGTACTTC. It yields the protein CAISGSAGTAYEQYF.

The sample holds a few counts of this clonotype. V usage is TRBV5-6 and J usage is TRBJ2-5, with TRBD2 identical over 8 bases. This CDR3 has 16 residues. Trimming cost V 1 base and J 1 base; bases outside gene matches: 6. The V gene's germline CDR1 is SGHDT and CDR2 YYEEEE. In nucleotides, the CDR3 is TGTGCCAGCAGCTTGAATGGCGGGGGGATCCAAGAGACCCAGTACTTC. Its protein product is CASSLNGGGIQETQYF.

The table lists this clonotype with many counts. The chain has TRBV12-3 or TRBV12-4 and TRBJ2-7; TRBD2 might be the D (6 bases). Trimming cost V 5 bases and J 6 bases, with 11 bases left between them. The CDR3 has 12 amino acids. The CDR3 here is CASSPLGGEQYF. CDR3 DNA: TGTGCCAGCAGTCCATTGGGGGGCGAGCAGTACTTC.